Sequencing of this T cell receptor beta chain was carried out in a study of blood T cell repertoires in COVID-19. The overall study: Italy, Spain and the United States were the sources of the convalescent and acute COVID-19 samples. T cells, B-cell-depleted T cells, or PBMCs provided the cDNA or gDNA that served as material.

Original analysis: Counts of nucleated cells, estimated from reference gene primer amplification, were obtained. Profiling relied on immunoSEQ multiplex PCR, and the TCRdb table lists in-frame clones only, not all of them. V and J calls and clone size are given by that table; D and trimming were obtained from the DNA. Of roughly 300,000 clones listed, 80% to 95% are singletons. Patients of the Seattle cohort, enrolled during active infection, were followed longitudinally. The V and J ends lost 0 bases and 9 bases respectively, with 11 bases between them. The germline gives CDR1 KGHDR, CDR2 SFDVKD. The CDR3 totals 14 residues.

The rearrangement links TRBV24-1 to TRBJ2-1; TRBD2 is a possible D gene (6 bases). The sequence derives from a woman younger than 45 with COVID-19, enrolled during active disease. Sequenced material: peripheral blood. The CDR3 DNA reads as TGTGCCACCAGTGATTTGCCCCGGGGGACTGAGCAGTTCTTC. Its translation is CATSDLPRGTEQFF.